This T cell receptor (beta chain) appears in the sequencing data of a study of T cells in Graves' hyperthyroidism and ophthalmopathy (dated by TCRdb to about 2019). A note on the overall study: Peripheral blood samples were taken at initial diagnosis, before any treatment was given. TCR V-J signatures able to tell the groups apart were searched for in a discovery cohort of some 97 patients, of whom over 40 had Graves' ophthalmopathy and roughly 59 had stable Graves' hyperthyroidism. An independent validation cohort of 18 to 20 hyperthyroidism patients and about 15 patients who later progressed to ophthalmopathy tested prospective prediction of ophthalmopathy. For training and testing, the 80 to 100 patients in the discovery cohort were randomly divided in a 7:3 ratio. The study also compared thyroid tissue and blood T-cell repertoires from 6 or 7 Graves' hyperthyroidism patients. Once sampling was done, hyperthyroidism patients were given methimazole at a starting dose of 30 mg daily, whereas ophthalmopathy patients were given high-dose intravenous methylprednisolone. According to the paper, TCR Vbeta CDR3 sequencing was carried out on over 130 peripheral blood samples, which came from fewer than 50 ophthalmopathy, 75 to 80 hyperthyroidism and approximately 17 progressor patients. What the research found in general, with its limitations: A model built on a 13 V-J signature distinguished ophthalmopathy from stable hyperthyroidism, reaching over 85% sensitivity and under 84% specificity in cross-validation and 80%/75% in testing. Most expanded thyroid clonotypes (frequency above 0.001) were also detected in blood, a finding suggesting that blood repertoires may reflect thyroid immune responses. In validation, the model predicted progression to ophthalmopathy a median of 6.5 months before onset, with over 55% sensitivity and roughly 77% specificity. No statistical method was used to fix the sample size in advance, and group allocation was not hidden from the investigators.

At the junction V is shortened by 6 bases and J by 0 bases, with 11 bases in between. The CDR3, from cysteine to phenylalanine, totals 13 residues. CDR3 DNA is the only sequence kept; it has 39 bases, read in frame from the first base. The germline V gene specifies SQVTM as CDR1 and ANQGSEA as CDR2. This clonotype was observed a handful of times. Its recognized antigen is unknown. It may be a read error: a sequence one base away is much more abundant. Amplification of TCR beta CDR3 regions was carried out from RNA transcripts. The first round of RT-PCR for the TCR CDR3 was performed with the HTBI primer set and the Qiagen OneStep RT-PCR kit. Libraries were constructed in a second round of multiplex PCR, after which size selection and purification were carried out. The libraries were sequenced on an Illumina HiSeq2000 using paired-end 100 bp reads. In the authors' own workflow: SOAPnuke was used to process the raw data, with reads discarded if the reads contained adapters or uncalled bases, had a mean Phred below 15, or lacked an exact constant-primer or identifier match. COPE v1.2.5 was used to merge high-quality paired reads, and clonotypes were defined as unique nucleotide sequences. MiTCR v1.1 was used to align the clonotypes against IMGT TRBV, TRBD and TRBJ reference segments. The analysis included only V-J combinations with a frequency above 0.0001, which together covered more than 98% of the repertoires. A TCS score was defined as the ratio between F50 (clonal expansion) and ExV (chaos), using BLOSUM62-based TCRdist between CDR3 peptides within each V-J. Welch's t-statistics and random forest reduced several hundred V-J features to roughly 13, which were used in a naive Bayes classifier (R e1071). The Morisita-Horn index was used to measure how similar the thyroid and blood repertoires were. TCRdb trimmed public reads at Q25 via fastp, called clones via MiXCR and kept in-frame beta chains. Rows are combined by CDR3 protein, so each entry shows the most common genes and DNA. TCRdb's processing, not the study's, gives the V and J calls here. For this sample the table gives hundreds of thousands of distinct CDR3 sequences, of which about 15% were detected only once. About 4.5% of the sample is held by the ten biggest clonotypes.

Moderately to severely active disease, a Clinical Activity Score of at least 3, a NOSPECS grade of at least 4, and a duration under 3 months were present in ophthalmopathy patients. Exclusion was applied to patients with uncontrolled infections, other autoimmune diseases, pregnancy or lactation. Diagnoses relied on clinical symptoms, serum thyroxine and TRAb, thyroid ultrasound and orbital computed tomography. Ficoll-Paque density gradient centrifugation was used to isolate PBMCs from 8.5 to 10 ml of fresh peripheral blood. Total RNA was extracted with Trizol reagent, and quality was checked on an Agilent 2100 Bioanalyzer.

Sequences were obtained from blood. The chain couples TRBV29-1 to TRBJ2-5; a confident D gene designation cannot be given. This clonotype was obtained from a woman aged 40 to 49 with Graves' ophthalmopathy. The CDR3 region: CSVIGGYQETQYF. The DNA sequence reads TGCAGCGTCATTGGTGGGTACCAAGAGACCCAGTACTTC.